The 16 T cell receptor beta chains in this list originate from one sample, sequenced in a study of early T cells in non-severe SARS-CoV-2 infection. Each CDR3 protein is one row after TCRdb ran MiXCR on the 5' RACE reads. The top ten clones hold less than 5% of a sample with 65,000 to 75,000 distinct CDR3 sequences, around a tenth of them seen once. The sequenced sample consisted of whole blood. These receptors all stem from an adult who was a healthcare worker with PCR-confirmed SARS-CoV-2 infection or an uninfected control (not recorded which).

The rearrangement links TRBV2 to TRBJ2-3, with a weak D call TRBD1 (6 bases). CDR3 size: 16 residues. V gave up 4 bases and J gave up 0 bases, with 14 bases separating them. Germline CDR1 SNHLY, CDR2 FYNNEI. Written as DNA, the CDR3 is TGTGCCAGCAGTGTAAATGGACAGATCAGCACAGATACGCAGTATTTT. Translation gives CASSVNGQISTDTQYF.

This clonotype occurred many times. This rearrangement joins TRBV18 to TRBJ2-1, with 8 nucleotides matching TRBD1. The trim removed 0 bases at V and 7 bases at J, leaving 8 bases unmatched. Germline CDR1 and CDR2: KGHSH and LQKENI. The CDR3 is 16 residues long. CDR3 nucleotides: TGTGCCAGCTCACCACCTCAGGGGGCGCAGGATAATGAGCAGTTCTTC. This codes for CASSPPQGAQDNEQFF.

CDR3 bases: TGTGCCAGCAGCCTGGGACTAGCGGGAGCGTGGGAGCAGTACTTC. This translates into CASSLGLAGAWEQYF. The chain recombines TRBV7-9 with TRBJ2-7; 14 bases map to TRBD2. CDR1 is SEHNR, CDR2 FQNEAQ, per germline (reference sequence). V was pared by 5 bases and J by 7 bases, with 7 bases of the junction left unmatched. CDR3 length: 15 amino acids. Full variable domain (missing parts from reference TRBV7-9 and TRBJ2-7): DTGVSQNPRHKITKRGQNVTFRCDPISEHNRLYWYRQTLGQGPEFLTYFQNEAQLEKSRLLSDRFSAERPKGSFSTLEIQRTEQGDSAMYLCASSLGLAGAWEQYFGPGTRLTVT.

This clonotype has a count of ten or more. The rearrangement links TRBV5-1 to TRBJ2-1; TRBD2 agrees at 10 bases. V was pared by 0 bases and J by 7 bases, with 7 bases of the junction left unmatched. The CDR3 runs to 16 residues. In germline, CDR1 is SGHRS, CDR2 YFSETQ. The CDR3 reads CASSLEREGPGNEQFF. DNA for the CDR3: TGCGCCAGCAGCTTGGAGCGGGAGGGTCCAGGGAATGAGCAGTTCTTC.

This clonotype was found a few times. CDR3 region: CASSAWTGNYGYTF. Written as DNA, the CDR3 is TGTGCCAGCAGCGCCTGGACAGGGAACTATGGCTACACCTTC. V usage is TRBV9 and J usage is TRBJ1-2; 8 nucleotides agree with TRBD1. Germline CDR1 reads SGDLS; CDR2 reads YYNGEE. Germline trimming cut 3 bases from V and 2 bases from J; bases unmatched to any gene: 3. The CDR3 runs to 14 residues.

This clonotype was observed many times. This sequence joins TRBV13 and TRBJ2-1, with a tentative D call TRBD2 (5 bases). This CDR3 contains 13 residues. CDR1 and CDR2 (germline): PRHDT, FYEKMQ (reference sequence). Trimming took off 5 bases at V and 9 bases at J, with 14 bases between the two ends. The CDR3 DNA is TGTGCCAGCAGCCCACCCGGAGGTTTTGAGCAGTTCTTC. Protein: CASSPPGGFEQFF.

This clonotype occurred a few times. The chain employs TRBV7-2 and TRBJ2-1, with TRBD2 matching over 10 bases. Germline CDR1 and CDR2: SGHTA and FQGNSA. This CDR3 is 15 amino acids long. V lost 4 bases to trimming and J lost 7 bases; unmatched junction nucleotides: 7. The CDR3 is CASSWTSGTGNEQFF. Here the CDR3 DNA reads TGTGCCAGCAGCTGGACTAGCGGAACGGGAAATGAGCAGTTCTTC.

This clonotype was recorded only once. An end of the junction differs from the germline gene, which may be a read error. The rearrangement uses TRBV19 and TRBJ2-3; 13 positions match TRBD2. CDR3 size: 15 residues. The germline V gene has CDR1 LNHDA and CDR2 SQIVND (reference sequence). The DNA for the CDR3 is TGTGTCAGTACACCGGGACTAGCGGGATCAGATACGCAGTATTTT. Translation gives CVSTPGLAGSDTQYF.

At least ten counts were recorded for this clonotype. The chain has TRBV3-1 and TRBJ2-7, with TRBD1 matching over 7 bases. The CDR3 sequence is 13 residues long. With 3 bases clipped from V and 5 bases from J, the junction kept 4 bases outside the gene matches. Looked up from germline, CDR1 is LGHDT and CDR2 is YNNKEL (reference sequence). This chain's CDR3 is CASSQRGTDEQYF. The DNA of the CDR3 is TGTGCCAGCAGCCAGAGGGGGACAGACGAGCAGTACTTC.

At least ten counts were recorded for this clonotype. V usage is TRBV6-6 and J usage is TRBJ2-1; TRBD1 aligns across 8 bases. The CDR3 runs to 18 residues. Per germline, CDR1 MNHNY and CDR2 SVGAGI (reference sequence). With V trimmed by 0 bases and J by 7 bases, 14 bases remained unmatched. The CDR3 loop reads CASSYSRTGRSRGNEQFF. As DNA, the CDR3 is TGTGCCAGCAGTTACTCAAGGACAGGGAGAAGCAGGGGGAATGAGCAGTTCTTC.

This clonotype was found a few times. The chain links TRBV7-2 to TRBJ2-7; D uncertain. The V and J ends lost 5 bases and 2 bases respectively, with 19 bases between them. Germline-derived CDR1 and CDR2 are SGHTA and FQGNSA. This CDR3 has 16 residues. The CDR3 reads CASSPRPSNFPYEQYF. DNA for the CDR3: TGTGCCAGCAGCCCAAGACCGTCGAATTTCCCCTACGAGCAGTACTTC. Using reference TRBV7-2 and TRBJ2-7 for the parts outside the CDR3, the full variable domain is GAGVSQSPSNKVTEKGKDVELRCDPISGHTALYWYRQSLGQGLEFLIYFQGNSAPDKSGLPSDRFSAERTGGSVSTLTIQRTQQEDSAVYLCASSPRPSNFPYEQYFGPGTRLTVT.

The chain combines TRBV20-1 with TRBJ2-1, with D possibly being TRBD1 (6 bases). The germline CDR1 and CDR2 sequences are DFQATT and SNEGSKA (reference sequence). Between the trimmed V and J ends, which lost 3 bases and 4 bases, there was a span of 13 bases. The CDR3 has 14 amino acids. The CDR3 loop is CSARGASSYNEQFF. DNA of the CDR3: TGCAGTGCTAGGGGGGCTAGCAGTTACAATGAGCAGTTCTTC.

This clonotype was counted many times. The V gene is TRBV19, the J gene TRBJ1-4; TRBD1 is a possible D gene (5 bases). This CDR3 spans 12 amino acids. CDR1 is LNHDA and CDR2 is SQIVND in the germline V gene (reference sequence). V was clipped by 7 bases and J by 12 bases, with 15 bases between them. The CDR3 region is CASTLRPGQLFF. The CDR3 coding sequence is TGTGCCAGTACCCTTAGACCGGGACAACTGTTTTTT.

This clonotype was detected many times. This chain joins TRBV5-1 and TRBJ2-7, with TRBD1 identical over 8 bases. Germline V gives CDR1 SGHRS, CDR2 YFSETQ. Losses at the gene ends were 1 base for V and 5 bases for J; bases not matched to a gene: 8. This CDR3 has 15 amino acids. For the CDR3, the DNA is TGCGCCAGCAGCTTGCACAGGGGGTCTTGGAACGAGCAGTACTTC. As protein: CASSLHRGSWNEQYF.

This clonotype was seen at least ten times. The chain links TRBV3-1 to TRBJ2-7; possibly TRBD2 for D (6 bases). V gave up 3 bases and J gave up 1 base, with 19 bases separating them. The germline gives CDR1 LGHDT, CDR2 YNNKEL (reference sequence). There are 17 residues in the CDR3. DNA for the CDR3: TGTGCCAGCAGCCACCAATCCCGCGGGGTCCTGTCCTACGAGCAGTACTTC. This gives the protein CASSHQSRGVLSYEQYF.

This clonotype was found a few times. The chain recombines TRBV6-1 with TRBJ2-3; 13 bases map to TRBD2. Germline values: CDR1 MNHNS, CDR2 SASEGT. V gave up 6 bases and J gave up 1 base; unmatched junction bases: 10. CDR3 length: 18 amino acids. The CDR3 DNA reads TGTGCCAGCAGAGCTGGACTAGCGGGGGTTGGGGGCACAGATACGCAGTATTTT. It codes for CASRAGLAGVGGTDTQYF.